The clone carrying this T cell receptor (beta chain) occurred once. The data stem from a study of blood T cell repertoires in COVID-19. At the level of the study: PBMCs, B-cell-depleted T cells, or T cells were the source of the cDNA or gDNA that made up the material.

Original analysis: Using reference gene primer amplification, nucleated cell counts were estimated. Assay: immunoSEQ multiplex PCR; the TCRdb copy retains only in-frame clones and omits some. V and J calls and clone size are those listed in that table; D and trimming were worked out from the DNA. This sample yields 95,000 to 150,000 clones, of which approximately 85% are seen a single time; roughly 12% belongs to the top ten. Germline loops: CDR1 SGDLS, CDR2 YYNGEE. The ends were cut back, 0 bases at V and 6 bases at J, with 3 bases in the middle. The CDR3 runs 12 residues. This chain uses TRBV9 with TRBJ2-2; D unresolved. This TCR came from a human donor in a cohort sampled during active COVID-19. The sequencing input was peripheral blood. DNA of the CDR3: TGTGCCAGCAGCGTAGTAGCCGGGGAGCTGTTTTTT. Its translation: CASSVVAGELFF.